This T cell receptor beta chain is from a study of OX40 agonist ivuxolimab in advanced cancers. In the study overall: Patients in dose escalation had liver, melanoma, kidney or head and neck cancers. Three individuals attained partial responses, comprising one hepatocellular carcinoma case and two cutaneous melanoma cases.

The V gene's germline CDR1 is LNHDA and CDR2 SQIVND (reference sequence). Trimming removed 6 bases from V and 5 bases from J; junction bases left unmatched: 13. This CDR3 has 16 amino acids. Clones were read by immunoSEQ multiplex PCR, and TCRdb kept only the in-frame ones, dropping some. The sample consists of some 70,000 clones, approximately 86% of them appearing once. Autoimmune disease history or systemic immunosuppression led to patients being barred. The origin of this receptor is an adult with an advanced solid tumor such as melanoma, head and neck, liver or kidney cancer. Source: CD4+ or CD8+ T cells sorted from blood, taken in a trial of the OX40 agonist ivuxolimab. This chain connects TRBV19 to TRBJ2-1; 7 positions agree with TRBD1. CDR3 protein: CASSPHIGTENNEQFF. The CDR3 nucleotides are TGTGCCAGTAGCCCCCACATCGGGACAGAGAACAATGAGCAGTTCTTC.